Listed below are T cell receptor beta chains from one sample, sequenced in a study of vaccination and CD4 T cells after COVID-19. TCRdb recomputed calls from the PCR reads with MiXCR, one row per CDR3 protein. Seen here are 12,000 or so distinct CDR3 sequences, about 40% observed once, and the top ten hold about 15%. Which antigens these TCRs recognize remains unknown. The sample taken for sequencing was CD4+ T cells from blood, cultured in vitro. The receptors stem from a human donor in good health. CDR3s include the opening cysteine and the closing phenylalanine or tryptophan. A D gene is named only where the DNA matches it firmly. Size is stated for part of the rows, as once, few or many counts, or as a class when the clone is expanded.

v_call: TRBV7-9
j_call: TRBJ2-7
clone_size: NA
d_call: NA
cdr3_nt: TGTGCCAGCAGCTTAGTCTGGTCCTACGAGCAGTACTTC
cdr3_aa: CASSLVWSYEQYF

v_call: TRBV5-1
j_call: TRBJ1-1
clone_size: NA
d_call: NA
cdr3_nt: TGCGCCAGCAGCTTGGAGTCGGGGGGCGCAGCTTTCTTT
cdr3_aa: CASSLESGGAAFF

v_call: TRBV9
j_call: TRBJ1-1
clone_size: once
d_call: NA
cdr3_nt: TGTGCCAGCAGCGTAGAAGGGGCCCACACTGAAGCTTTCTTT
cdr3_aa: CASSVEGAHTEAFF

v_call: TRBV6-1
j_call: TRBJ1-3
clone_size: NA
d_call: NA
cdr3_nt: TGTGCCAGTTTGGGGGTCCGTGGTCCTGGAAACACCATATATTTT
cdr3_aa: CASLGVRGPGNTIYF

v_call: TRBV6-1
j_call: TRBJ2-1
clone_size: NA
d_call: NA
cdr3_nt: TGTGCCAGCAGTCAAGATCGACAGTCGCAGTTCTTC
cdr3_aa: CASSQDRQSQFF

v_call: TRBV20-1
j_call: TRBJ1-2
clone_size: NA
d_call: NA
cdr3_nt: TGCAGTGCCTCGCCGGTGATGCGAACCACCTATGGCTACACCTTC
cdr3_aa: CSASPVMRTTYGYTF

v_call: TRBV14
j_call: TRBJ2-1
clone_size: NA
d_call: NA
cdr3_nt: TGTGCCAGCAGCCAAGATCTAAGTCCGAGGATCGATGAGCAGTTCTTC
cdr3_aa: CASSQDLSPRIDEQFF

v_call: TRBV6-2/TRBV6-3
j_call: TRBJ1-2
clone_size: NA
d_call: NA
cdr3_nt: TGTGCCAGCAGTCAGACAGGACCTTATGGCTACACCTTC
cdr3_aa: CASSQTGPYGYTF

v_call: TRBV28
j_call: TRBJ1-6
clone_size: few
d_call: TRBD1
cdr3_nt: TGTGCCAGCAGTTTAGGGGACAGATATAATTCACCCCTCCACTTT
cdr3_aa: CASSLGDRYNSPLHF

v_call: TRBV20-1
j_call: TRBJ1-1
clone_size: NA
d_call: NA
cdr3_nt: TGCAGTGCTAGATTAGCCAGGACGAACACTGAAGCTTCCTTT
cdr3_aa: CSARLARTNTEASF

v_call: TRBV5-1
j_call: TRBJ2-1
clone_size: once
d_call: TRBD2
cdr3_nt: TGCGCCAGTTGGGGACTAGCGGCCAATAATGAGCAGTTCTTC
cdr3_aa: CASWGLAANNEQFF

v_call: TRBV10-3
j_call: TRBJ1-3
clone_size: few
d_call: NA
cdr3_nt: TGTGCCATCAGGCAGCCCTCTGGAAACACCATATATTTT
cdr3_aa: CAIRQPSGNTIYF

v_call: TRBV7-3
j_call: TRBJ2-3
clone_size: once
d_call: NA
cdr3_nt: TGTGCCAGCAGCTCCCTAGCGGAGGGGGGCACAGATACGCAGTATTTT
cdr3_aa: CASSSLAEGGTDTQYF

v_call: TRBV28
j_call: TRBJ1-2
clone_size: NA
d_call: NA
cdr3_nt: TGTGCCAGCAGTTTAGCGGGTAGTGGCTACACCTTC
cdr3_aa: CASSLAGSGYTF

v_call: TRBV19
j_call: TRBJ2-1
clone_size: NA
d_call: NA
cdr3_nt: TGTGCCAGTAGTATTTTGGGACTGCCTCAGTTCTTC
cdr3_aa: CASSILGLPQFF

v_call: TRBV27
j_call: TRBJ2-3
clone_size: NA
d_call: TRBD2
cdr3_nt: TGTGCCAGCAGTTTAATCCCACTAGCGGGGTGGACAGATACGCAGTATTTT
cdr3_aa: CASSLIPLAGWTDTQYF

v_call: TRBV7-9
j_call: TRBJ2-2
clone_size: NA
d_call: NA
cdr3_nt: TGTGCCAGCAGCTTAGGCAGAGCCACCGGGGAGCTGTTTTTT
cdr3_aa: CASSLGRATGELFF

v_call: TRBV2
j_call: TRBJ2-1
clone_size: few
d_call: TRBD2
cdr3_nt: TGTGCCAGCAGGATAGCGGGCCTGCCGGGAAATGAGCAGTTCTTC
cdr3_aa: CASRIAGLPGNEQFF

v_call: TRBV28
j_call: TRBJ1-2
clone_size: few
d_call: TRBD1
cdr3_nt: TGTGCCAGCAGTTTATTACCCGGGACAGGGGGCGGCTACACCTTC
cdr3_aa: CASSLLPGTGGGYTF

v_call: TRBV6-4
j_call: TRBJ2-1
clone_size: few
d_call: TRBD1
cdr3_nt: TGTGCCAGCAGTCTGTATGGGACAGGGATGTACAATGAGCAGTTCTTC
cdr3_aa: CASSLYGTGMYNEQFF

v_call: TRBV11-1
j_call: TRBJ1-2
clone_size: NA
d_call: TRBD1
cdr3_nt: TGTGCCAGCAGCTTATTCGGACAGGGCGGAGGTGGCTACACCTTC
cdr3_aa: CASSLFGQGGGGYTF

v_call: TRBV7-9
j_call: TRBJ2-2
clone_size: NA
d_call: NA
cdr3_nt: TGTGCCAGCAGCTTAGTGACAGCCACGCCCGGGGAGCTGTTTTTT
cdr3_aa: CASSLVTATPGELFF

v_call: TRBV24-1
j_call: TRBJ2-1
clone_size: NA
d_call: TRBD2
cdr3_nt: TGTGCCACCAGTGATTTGAAGGACCCACTAGCGAGACAAGGCAATGAGCAGTTCTTC
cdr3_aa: CATSDLKDPLARQGNEQFF

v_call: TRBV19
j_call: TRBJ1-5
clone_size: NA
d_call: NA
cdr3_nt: TGTGCCAGTAACTCTCCGGGACGAGGAAGCAATCAGCCCCAGCATTTT
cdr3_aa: CASNSPGRGSNQPQHF

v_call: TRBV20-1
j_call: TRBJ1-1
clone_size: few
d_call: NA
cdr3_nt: TGCAGTGCTAACGCCAGGCTGAACACTGAAGCTTTCTTT
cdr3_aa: CSANARLNTEAFF

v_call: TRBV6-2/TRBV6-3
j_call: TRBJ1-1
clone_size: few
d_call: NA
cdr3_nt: TGTGCCAGCAGTTTGCGAGCGGGACGGCCGAGCAACACTGAAGCTTTCTTT
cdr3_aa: CASSLRAGRPSNTEAFF

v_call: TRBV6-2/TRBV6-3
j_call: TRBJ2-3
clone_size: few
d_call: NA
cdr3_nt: TGTGCCAGCAGCCTACGACGGTCCGGGACGGGAAGAGATACGCAGTATTTT
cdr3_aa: CASSLRRSGTGRDTQYF

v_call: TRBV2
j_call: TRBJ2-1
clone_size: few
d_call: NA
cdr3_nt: TGTGCCGGCAAACTAGCTTACAATGAGCAGTTCTTC
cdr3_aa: CAGKLAYNEQFF

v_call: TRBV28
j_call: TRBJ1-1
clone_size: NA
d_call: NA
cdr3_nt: TGTGCCAGCAGTTTATTGGCTAACACTGAAGCTTTCTTT
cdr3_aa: CASSLLANTEAFF

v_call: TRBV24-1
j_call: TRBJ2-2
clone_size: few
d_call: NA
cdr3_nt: TGTGCCACCAGAGCAGGACATAACACCGGGGAGCTGTTTTTT
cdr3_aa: CATRAGHNTGELFF

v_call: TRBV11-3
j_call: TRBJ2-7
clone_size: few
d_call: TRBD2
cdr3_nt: TGTGCCAGCAGCCAAGCGGGAGGGAAACGCGAGCAGTACTTC
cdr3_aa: CASSQAGGKREQYF

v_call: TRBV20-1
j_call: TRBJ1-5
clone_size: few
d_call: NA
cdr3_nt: TGCAGTGCTAGAGAGTCGGGACTCAGCAATCAGCCCCAGCATTTT
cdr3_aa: CSARESGLSNQPQHF

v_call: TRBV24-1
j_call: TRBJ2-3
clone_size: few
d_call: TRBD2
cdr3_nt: TGTGCCACCAGTGATTTGCCCGGACTAGCGATTAGCACAGATACGCAGTATTTT
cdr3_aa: CATSDLPGLAISTDTQYF

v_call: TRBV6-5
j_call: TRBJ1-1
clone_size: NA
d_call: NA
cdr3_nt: TGTGCCAGCAGTTACTCGCGTAACACTGAAGCTTTCTTT
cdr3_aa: CASSYSRNTEAFF

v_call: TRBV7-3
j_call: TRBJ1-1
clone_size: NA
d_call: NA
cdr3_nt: TGTGCCAGCAGCTTAGCAGGGGTGAACACTGAAGCTTTCTTT
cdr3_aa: CASSLAGVNTEAFF

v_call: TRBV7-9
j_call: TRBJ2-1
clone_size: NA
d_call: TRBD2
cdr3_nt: TGTGCCAGCAGCCGTCGGACTAGCGGGAGTAATGAGCAGTTCTTC
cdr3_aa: CASSRRTSGSNEQFF

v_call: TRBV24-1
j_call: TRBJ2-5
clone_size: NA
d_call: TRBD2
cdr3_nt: TGTGCCACCGGAGTCCCTAGCGGGAGTTCTGAGACCCAGTACTTC
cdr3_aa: CATGVPSGSSETQYF

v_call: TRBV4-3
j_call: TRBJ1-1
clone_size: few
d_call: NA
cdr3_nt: TGCGCCAGCAGCCTTACGAGGGGAAGCACTGAAGCTTTCTTT
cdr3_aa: CASSLTRGSTEAFF

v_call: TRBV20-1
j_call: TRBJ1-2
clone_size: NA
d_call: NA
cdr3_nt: TGCAGTGCTACTGTTCGACAGATCCATGGCTACACCTTC
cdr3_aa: CSATVRQIHGYTF

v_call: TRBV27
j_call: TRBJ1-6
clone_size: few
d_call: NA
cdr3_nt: TGTGCCAGCAGTAAACGGGTGGATTCACCCCTCCACTTT
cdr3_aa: CASSKRVDSPLHF

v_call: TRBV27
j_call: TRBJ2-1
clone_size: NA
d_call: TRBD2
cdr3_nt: TGTGCCAGCAGCCTGCACTTAGCGGGACGGGGTGAGCAGTTCTTC
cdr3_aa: CASSLHLAGRGEQFF

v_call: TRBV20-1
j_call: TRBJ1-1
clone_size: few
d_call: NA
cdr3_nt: TGCAGTGCTAGAAGGGGTGAAAACACTGAAGCTTTCTTT
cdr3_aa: CSARRGENTEAFF

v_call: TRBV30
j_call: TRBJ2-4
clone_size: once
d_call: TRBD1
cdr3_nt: TGTGCCTGGAGTACCGGGACAGTAAACATTCAGTACTTC
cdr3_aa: CAWSTGTVNIQYF

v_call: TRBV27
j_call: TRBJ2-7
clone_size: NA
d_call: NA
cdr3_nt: TGTGCCAGCAGTTTAAAGGGGAAAGAGCAGTACTTC
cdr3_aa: CASSLKGKEQYF

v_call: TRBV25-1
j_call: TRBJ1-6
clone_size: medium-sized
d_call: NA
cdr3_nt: TGTGCCAGCAGTGAATACGGGAATTCACCCCTCCACTTT
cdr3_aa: CASSEYGNSPLHF

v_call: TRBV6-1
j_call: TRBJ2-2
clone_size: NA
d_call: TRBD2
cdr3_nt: TGTGCCAGCAGGGGGGGACTAGCGGGAGTCACCGGGGAGCTGTTTTTT
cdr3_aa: CASRGGLAGVTGELFF

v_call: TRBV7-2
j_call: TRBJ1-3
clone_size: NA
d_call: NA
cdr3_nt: TGTGCCAGCAGCTCAGTGGGGGGGTTAGGTGGAAACACCATATATTTT
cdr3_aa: CASSSVGGLGGNTIYF